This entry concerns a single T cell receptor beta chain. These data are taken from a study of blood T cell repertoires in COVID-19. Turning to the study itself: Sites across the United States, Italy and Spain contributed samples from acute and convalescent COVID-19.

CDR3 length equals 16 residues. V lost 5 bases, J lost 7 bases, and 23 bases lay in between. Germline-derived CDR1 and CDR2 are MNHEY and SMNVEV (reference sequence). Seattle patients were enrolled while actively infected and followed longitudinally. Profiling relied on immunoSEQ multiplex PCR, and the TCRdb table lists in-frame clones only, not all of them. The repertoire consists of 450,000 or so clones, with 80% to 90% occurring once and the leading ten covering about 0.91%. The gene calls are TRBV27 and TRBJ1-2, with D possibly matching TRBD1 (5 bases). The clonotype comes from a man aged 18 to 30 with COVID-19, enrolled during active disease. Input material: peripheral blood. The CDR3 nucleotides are TGTGCCAGCAGTCCCCCGCAGGGAGGGATAGGTAGTGGCTACACCTTC. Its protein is CASSPPQGGIGSGYTF.